This T cell receptor beta chain was recovered during a study of siplizumab effects on memory and regulatory T cells. Points from the study as a whole: Naive T cells seemed more diverse than memory cells and seemed major alloresponse contributors.

Regarding this clone: As yet, its antigen is unknown.

Some clones are missing from TCRdb's copy, which holds only in-frame ones; the method was immunoSEQ multiplex PCR. The sample records 57,000 or so clones, 65% to 80% being singletons. Trimming removed 5 bases from V and 7 bases from J, with 17 bases in between. The CDR3 sequence is 13 residues long. Looked up from germline, CDR1 is GTSNPN and CDR2 is SVGIG (reference sequence). The chain has TRBV30 and TRBJ1-2; D is possibly TRBD1 (6 bases). The clonotype originates from a human donor in good health. Sequences were obtained from memory CD4+ T cells sorted from blood. In nucleotides, the CDR3 is TGTGCCTGGGACCCCGGCAGGGGTGGTGGCTACACCTTC. Protein: CAWDPGRGGGYTF.